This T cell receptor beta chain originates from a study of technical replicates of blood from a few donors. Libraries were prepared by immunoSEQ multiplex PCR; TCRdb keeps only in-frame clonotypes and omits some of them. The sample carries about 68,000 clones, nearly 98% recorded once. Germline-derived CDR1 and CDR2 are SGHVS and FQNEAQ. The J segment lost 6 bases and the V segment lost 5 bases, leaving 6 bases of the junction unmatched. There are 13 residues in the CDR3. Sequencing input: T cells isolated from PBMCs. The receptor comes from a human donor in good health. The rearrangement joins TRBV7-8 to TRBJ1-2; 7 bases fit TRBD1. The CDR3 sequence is CASSPGQIDGYTF. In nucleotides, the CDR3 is TGTGCCAGCAGCCCGGGACAGATTGATGGCTACACCTTC.